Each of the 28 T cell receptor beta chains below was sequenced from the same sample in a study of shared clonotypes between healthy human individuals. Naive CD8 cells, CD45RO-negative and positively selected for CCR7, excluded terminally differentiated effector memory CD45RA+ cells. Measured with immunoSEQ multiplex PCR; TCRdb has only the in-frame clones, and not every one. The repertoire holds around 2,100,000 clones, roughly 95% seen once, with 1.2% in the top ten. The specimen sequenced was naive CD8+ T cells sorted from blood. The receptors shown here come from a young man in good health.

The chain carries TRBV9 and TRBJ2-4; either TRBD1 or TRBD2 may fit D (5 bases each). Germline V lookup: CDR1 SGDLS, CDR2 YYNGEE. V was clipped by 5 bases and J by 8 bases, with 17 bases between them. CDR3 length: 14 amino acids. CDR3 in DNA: TGTGCCAGCAGTGCCGGGGCTTTGGGGGACATTCAGTACTTC. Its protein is CASSAGALGDIQYF.

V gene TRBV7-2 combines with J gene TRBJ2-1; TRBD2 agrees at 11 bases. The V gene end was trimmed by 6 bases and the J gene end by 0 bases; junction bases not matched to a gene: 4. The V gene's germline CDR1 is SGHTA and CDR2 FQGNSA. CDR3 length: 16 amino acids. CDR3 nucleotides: TGTGCCAGCAGTTCCGGACTAGCGGGCTCCTACAATGAGCAGTTCTTC. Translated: CASSSGLAGSYNEQFF. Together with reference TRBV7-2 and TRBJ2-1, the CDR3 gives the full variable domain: GAGVSQSPSNKVTEKGKDVELRCDPISGHTALYWYRQSLGQGLEFLIYFQGNSAPDKSGLPSDRFSAERTGGSVSTLTIQRTQQEDSAVYLCASSSGLAGSYNEQFFGPGTRLTVL.

The CDR3 region is CASSLKQIGIYNEQFF. DNA for the CDR3: TGTGCCAGCAGCTTGAAGCAGATAGGGATTTACAATGAGCAGTTCTTC. The V call is TRBV7-2, the J call TRBJ2-1; D unresolved. CDR3 length: 16 amino acids. Germline assignment: CDR1 SGHTA and CDR2 FQGNSA. Between the trimmed V and J ends, which lost 3 bases and 4 bases, there was a span of 16 bases. The entire variable domain, with the rest obtained from reference TRBV7-2 and TRBJ2-1, is as follows: GAGVSQSPSNKVTEKGKDVELRCDPISGHTALYWYRQSLGQGLEFLIYFQGNSAPDKSGLPSDRFSAERTGGSVSTLTIQRTQQEDSAVYLCASSLKQIGIYNEQFFGPGTRLTVL.

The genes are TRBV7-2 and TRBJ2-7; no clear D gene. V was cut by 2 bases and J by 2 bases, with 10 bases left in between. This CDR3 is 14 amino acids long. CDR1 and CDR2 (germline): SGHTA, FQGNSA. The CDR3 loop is CASSLPSFPYEQYF. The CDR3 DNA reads TGTGCCAGCAGCTTACCCTCGTTCCCCTACGAGCAGTACTTC.

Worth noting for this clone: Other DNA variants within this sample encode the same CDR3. CDR3 in DNA: TGTGCCAGCAGTTTGGGACAGGGATCCTACGAGCAGTACTTC. Residues: CASSLGQGSYEQYF. This chain uses TRBV28 with TRBJ2-7, with 9 bases aligning to TRBD1. The CDR3 contains 14 residues. Trimming cost V 3 bases and J 1 base; bases outside gene matches: 1. CDR1 is MDHEN and CDR2 is SYDVKM in the germline V gene.

The DNA of the CDR3 is TGTGCCAGCAGTTACGGGACAGGGGATTCAACTGAAGCTTTCTTT. Translated, it gives CASSYGTGDSTEAFF. The V gene is TRBV6-6, the J gene TRBJ1-1; 10 bases fit TRBD1. CDR1 MNHNY and CDR2 SVGAGI come from the germline V gene (reference sequence). V lost 2 bases and J lost 5; bases outside the gene matches: 5. The CDR3 sequence is 15 residues long.

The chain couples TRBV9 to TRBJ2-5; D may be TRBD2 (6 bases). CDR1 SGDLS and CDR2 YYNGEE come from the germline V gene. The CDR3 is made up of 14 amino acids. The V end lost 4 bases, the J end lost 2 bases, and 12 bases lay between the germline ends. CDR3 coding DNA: TGTGCCAGCAGCTTCGGCGGGGTACAAGAGACCCAGTACTTC. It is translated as CASSFGGVQETQYF.

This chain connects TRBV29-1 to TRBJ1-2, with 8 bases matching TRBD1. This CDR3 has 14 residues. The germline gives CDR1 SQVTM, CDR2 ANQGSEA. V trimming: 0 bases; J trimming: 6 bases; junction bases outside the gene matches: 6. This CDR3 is CSVEDLTGGHGYTF. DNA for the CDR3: TGCAGCGTTGAAGATCTTACAGGGGGACATGGCTACACCTTC.

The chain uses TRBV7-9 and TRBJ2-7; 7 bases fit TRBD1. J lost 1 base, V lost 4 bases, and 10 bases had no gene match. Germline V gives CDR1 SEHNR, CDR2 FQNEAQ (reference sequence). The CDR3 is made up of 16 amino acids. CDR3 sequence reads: CASSSASRGTSYEQYF. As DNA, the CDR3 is TGTGCCAGCAGCTCCGCTTCCAGGGGGACATCCTACGAGCAGTACTTC. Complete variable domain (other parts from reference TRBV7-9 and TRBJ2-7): DTGVSQNPRHKITKRGQNVTFRCDPISEHNRLYWYRQTLGQGPEFLTYFQNEAQLEKSRLLSDRFSAERPKGSFSTLEIQRTEQGDSAMYLCASSSASRGTSYEQYFGPGTRLTVT.

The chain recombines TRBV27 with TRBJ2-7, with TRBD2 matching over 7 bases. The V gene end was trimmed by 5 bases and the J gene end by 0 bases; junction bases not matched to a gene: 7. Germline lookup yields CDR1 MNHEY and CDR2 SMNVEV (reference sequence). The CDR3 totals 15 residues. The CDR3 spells CASSPRERRSYEQYF. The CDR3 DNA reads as TGTGCCAGCAGTCCGCGGGAGCGCCGCTCCTACGAGCAGTACTTC.

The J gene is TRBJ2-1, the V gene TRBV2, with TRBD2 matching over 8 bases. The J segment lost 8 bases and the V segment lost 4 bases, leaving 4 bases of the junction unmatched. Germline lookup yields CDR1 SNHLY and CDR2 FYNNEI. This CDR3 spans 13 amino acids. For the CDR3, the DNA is TGTGCCAGCAGTGGGGCGGGGGGCGATGAGCAGTTCTTC. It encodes CASSGAGGDEQFF.

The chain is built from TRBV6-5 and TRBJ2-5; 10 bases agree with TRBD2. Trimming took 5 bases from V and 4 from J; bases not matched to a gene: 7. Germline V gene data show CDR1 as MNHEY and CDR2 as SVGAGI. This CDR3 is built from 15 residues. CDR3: CASSQSGGVAETQYF. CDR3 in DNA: TGTGCCAGCAGTCAAAGCGGGGGGGTCGCAGAGACCCAGTACTTC.

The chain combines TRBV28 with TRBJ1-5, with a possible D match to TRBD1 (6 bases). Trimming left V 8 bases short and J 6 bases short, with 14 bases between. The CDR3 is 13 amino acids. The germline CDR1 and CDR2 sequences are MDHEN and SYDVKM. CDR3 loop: CASYIGGGQPQHF. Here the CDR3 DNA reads TGTGCCAGCTATATAGGGGGAGGTCAGCCCCAGCATTTT.

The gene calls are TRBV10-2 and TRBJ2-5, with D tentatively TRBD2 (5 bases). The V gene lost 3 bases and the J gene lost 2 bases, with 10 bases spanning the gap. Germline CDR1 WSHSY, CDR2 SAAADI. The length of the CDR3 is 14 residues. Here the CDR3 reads CASSEPRTQETQYF. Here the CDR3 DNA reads TGCGCCAGCAGTGAACCCAGGACTCAAGAGACCCAGTACTTC.

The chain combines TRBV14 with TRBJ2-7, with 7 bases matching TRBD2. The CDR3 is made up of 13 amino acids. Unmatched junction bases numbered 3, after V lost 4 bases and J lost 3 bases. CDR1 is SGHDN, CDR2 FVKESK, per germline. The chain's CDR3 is CASSPGGFYEQYF. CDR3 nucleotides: TGTGCCAGCAGCCCCGGGGGGTTCTACGAGCAGTACTTC. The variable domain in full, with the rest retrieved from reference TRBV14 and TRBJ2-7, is EAGVTQFPSHSVIEKGQTVTLRCDPISGHDNLYWYRRVMGKEIKFLLHFVKESKQDESGMPNNRFLAERTGGTYSTLKVQPAELEDSGVYFCASSPGGFYEQYFGPGTRLTVT.

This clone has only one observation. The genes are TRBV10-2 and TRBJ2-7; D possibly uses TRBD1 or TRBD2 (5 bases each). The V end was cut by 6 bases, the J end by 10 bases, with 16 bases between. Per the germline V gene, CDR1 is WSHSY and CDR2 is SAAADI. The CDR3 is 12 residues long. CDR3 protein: CASSSGPPPQYF. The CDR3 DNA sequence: TGCGCCAGCAGCTCGGGACCCCCTCCCCAGTACTTC.

This CDR3 is CASSPGTHYEQYF. The DNA of the CDR3 is TGTGCCAGTAGTCCAGGGACTCACTACGAGCAGTACTTC. J is TRBJ2-7 and V is TRBV19, with D maybe TRBD2 (6 bases). Per the germline V gene, CDR1 is LNHDA and CDR2 is SQIVND (reference sequence). The CDR3 is 13 residues long. V shed 5 bases and J shed 3 bases, with 11 bases lying between them.

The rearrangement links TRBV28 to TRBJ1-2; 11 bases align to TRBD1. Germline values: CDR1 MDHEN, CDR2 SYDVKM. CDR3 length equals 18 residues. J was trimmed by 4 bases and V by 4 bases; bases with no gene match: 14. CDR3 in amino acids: CASSYYGQGAWEGYGYTF. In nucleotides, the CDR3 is TGTGCCAGCAGTTACTACGGACAGGGGGCGTGGGAGGGCTATGGCTACACCTTC.

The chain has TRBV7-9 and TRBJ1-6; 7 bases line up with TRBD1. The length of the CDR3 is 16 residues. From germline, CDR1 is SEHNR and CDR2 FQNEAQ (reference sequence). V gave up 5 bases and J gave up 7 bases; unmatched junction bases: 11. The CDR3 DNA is TGTGCCAGCAGCGGGGACGACAGGGTTCAAAATTCACCCCTCCACTTT. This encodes CASSGDDRVQNSPLHF.

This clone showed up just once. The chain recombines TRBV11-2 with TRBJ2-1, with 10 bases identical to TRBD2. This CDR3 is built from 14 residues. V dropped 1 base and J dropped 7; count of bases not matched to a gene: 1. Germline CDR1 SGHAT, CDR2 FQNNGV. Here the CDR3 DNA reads TGTGCCAGCAGCTTAGGGGGACTAGCGAATGAGCAGTTCTTC. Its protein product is CASSLGGLANEQFF.

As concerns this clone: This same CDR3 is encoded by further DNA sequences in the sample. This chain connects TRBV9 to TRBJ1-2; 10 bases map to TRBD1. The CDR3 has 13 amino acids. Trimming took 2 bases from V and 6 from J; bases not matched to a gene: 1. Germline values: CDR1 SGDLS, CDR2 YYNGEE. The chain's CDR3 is CASSVGQGDGYTF. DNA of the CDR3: TGTGCCAGCAGCGTCGGACAGGGGGATGGCTACACCTTC.

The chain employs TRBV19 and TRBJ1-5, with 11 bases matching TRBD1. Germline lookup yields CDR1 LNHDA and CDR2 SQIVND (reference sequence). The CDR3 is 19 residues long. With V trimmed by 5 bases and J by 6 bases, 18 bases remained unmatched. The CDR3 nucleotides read TGTGCCAGTAGTCCGAATGCTTTTAGCGGGACAGGGGGGTCTCAGCCCCAGCATTTT. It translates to CASSPNAFSGTGGSQPQHF.

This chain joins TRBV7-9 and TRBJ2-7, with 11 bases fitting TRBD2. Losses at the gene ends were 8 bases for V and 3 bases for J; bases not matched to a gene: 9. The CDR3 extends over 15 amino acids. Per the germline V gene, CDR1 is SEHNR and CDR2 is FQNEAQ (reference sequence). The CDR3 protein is CASASGLAAHYEQYF. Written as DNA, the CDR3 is TGTGCCAGCGCCTCGGGACTAGCGGCGCACTACGAGCAGTACTTC.

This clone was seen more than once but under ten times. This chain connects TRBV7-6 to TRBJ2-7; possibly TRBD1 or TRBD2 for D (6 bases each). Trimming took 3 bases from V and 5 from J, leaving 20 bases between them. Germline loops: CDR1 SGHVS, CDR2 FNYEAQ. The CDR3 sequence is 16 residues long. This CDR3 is CASSFIPTGAPDEQYF. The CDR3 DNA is TGTGCCAGCAGCTTCATACCGACGGGGGCCCCAGACGAGCAGTACTTC. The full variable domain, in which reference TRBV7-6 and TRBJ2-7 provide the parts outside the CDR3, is GAGVSQSPRYKVTKRGQDVALRCDPISGHVSLYWYRQALGQGPEFLTYFNYEAQQDKSGLPNDRFSAERPEGSISTLTIQRTEQRDSAMYRCASSFIPTGAPDEQYFGPGTRLTVT.

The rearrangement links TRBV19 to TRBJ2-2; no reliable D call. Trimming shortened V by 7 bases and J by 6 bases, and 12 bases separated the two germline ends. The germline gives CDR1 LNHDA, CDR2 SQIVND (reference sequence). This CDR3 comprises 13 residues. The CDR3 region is CASNDGVSGELFF. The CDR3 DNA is TGTGCCAGTAATGATGGAGTCTCCGGGGAGCTGTTTTTT.

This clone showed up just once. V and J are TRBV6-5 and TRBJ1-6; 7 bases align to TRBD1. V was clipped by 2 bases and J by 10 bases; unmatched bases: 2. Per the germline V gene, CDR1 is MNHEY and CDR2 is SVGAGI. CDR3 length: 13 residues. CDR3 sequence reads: CASSYQGDSPLHF. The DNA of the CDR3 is TGTGCCAGCAGTTACCAGGGGGACTCACCCCTCCACTTT.

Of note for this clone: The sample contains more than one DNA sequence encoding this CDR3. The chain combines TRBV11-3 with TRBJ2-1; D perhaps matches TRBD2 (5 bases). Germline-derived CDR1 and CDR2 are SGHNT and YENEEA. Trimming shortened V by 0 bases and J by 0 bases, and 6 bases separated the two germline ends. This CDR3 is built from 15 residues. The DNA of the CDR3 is TGTGCCAGCAGCTTAGACCGGGGCTCCTACAATGAGCAGTTCTTC. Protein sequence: CASSLDRGSYNEQFF.

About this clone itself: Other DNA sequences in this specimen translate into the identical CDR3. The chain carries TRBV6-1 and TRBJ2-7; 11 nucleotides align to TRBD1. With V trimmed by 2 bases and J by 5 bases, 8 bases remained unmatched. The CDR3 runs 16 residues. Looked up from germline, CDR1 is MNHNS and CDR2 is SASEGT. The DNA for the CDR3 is TGTGCCAGCAGTGAACTGGCGGGACAGGGGGTGGACGAGCAGTACTTC. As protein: CASSELAGQGVDEQYF.